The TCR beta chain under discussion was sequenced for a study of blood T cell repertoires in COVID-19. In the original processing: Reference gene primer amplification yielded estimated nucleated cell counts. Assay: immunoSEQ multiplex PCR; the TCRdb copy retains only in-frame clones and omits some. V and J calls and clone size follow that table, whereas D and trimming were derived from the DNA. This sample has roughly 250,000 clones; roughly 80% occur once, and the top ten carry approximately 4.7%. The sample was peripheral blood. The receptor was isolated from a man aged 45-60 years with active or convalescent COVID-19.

In nucleotides, the CDR3 is TGTGCCAGCAGTTGGGTCGGACAGGGGGCGAAGGTGGGTGGCTACACCTTC. Protein product: CASSWVGQGAKVGGYTF. This chain links TRBV28 with TRBJ1-2, with 11 positions matching TRBD1. V was pared by 4 bases and J by 7 bases, with 14 bases of the junction left unmatched. Germline CDR1 and CDR2: MDHEN and SYDVKM. The CDR3 has 17 amino acids.